The clone carrying this T cell receptor (beta chain) was counted only a few times. Its antigen is not identified. Trimming took 5 bases from V and 5 from J, leaving 13 bases between them. Germline values: CDR1 SGDLS, CDR2 YYNGEE. This CDR3 comprises 14 residues. Assay used: immunoSEQ multiplex PCR; TCRdb lists only in-frame clones, some missing. Of about 39,000 clones in the sample, 68% were seen once. This record belongs to a study of cytotoxic CD8 clonotypes in ibrutinib-treated CLL. Study in general: Of the patients, roughly 10 were relapsed/refractory, around 16 treatment-naive and 17 to 18 IGHV unmutated. Median treatment time before response sampling was over ten months, range 6 to 36.

General study findings and limits: Baseline clonality, higher than in age-matched healthy donors, tracked circulating CD8+ T-cell counts. Clonality increased at ibrutinib response, then returned toward baseline at progression.

The J gene is TRBJ2-2, the V gene TRBV9; D is tentatively TRBD1 or TRBD2 (5 bases each). Sequenced material: PBMCs, taken at disease progression, from a patient treated with ibrutinib. The source of this sequence is a human donor with chronic lymphocytic leukemia. In DNA form, the CDR3 reads TGTGCCAGCAGTGGGGACGGGATGACCGGGGAGCTGTTTTTT. Translated: CASSGDGMTGELFF. Using reference TRBV9 and TRBJ2-2 for the parts outside the CDR3, the full variable domain is DSGVTQTPKHLITATGQRVTLRCSPRSGDLSVYWYQQSLDQGLQFLIQYYNGEERAKGNILERFSAQQFPDLHSELNLSSLELGDSALYFCASSGDGMTGELFFGEGSRLTVL.